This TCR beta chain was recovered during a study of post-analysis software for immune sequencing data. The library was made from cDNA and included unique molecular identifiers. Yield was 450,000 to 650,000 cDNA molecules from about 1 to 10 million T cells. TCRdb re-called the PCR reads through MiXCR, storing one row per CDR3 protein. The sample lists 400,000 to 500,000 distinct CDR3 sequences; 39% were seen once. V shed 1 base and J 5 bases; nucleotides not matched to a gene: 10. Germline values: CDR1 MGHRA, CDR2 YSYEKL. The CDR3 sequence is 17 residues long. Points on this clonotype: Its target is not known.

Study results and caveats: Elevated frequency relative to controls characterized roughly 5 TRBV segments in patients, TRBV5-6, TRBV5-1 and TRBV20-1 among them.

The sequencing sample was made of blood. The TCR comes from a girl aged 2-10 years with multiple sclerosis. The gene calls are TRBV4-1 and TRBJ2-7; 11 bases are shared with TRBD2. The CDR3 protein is CASSQGVSGRVMDEQYF. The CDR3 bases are TGCGCCAGCAGCCAAGGGGTTAGCGGGAGGGTGATGGACGAGCAGTACTTC.